This paragraph covers one TCR beta chain sequence. Its cognate antigen is unknown. The time point: peripheral blood 6 weeks after treatment start. J was trimmed by 1 base and V by 6 bases; bases with no gene match: 4. Germline V gives CDR1 MNHEY, CDR2 SMNVEV (reference sequence). The CDR3 contains 15 residues. This record belongs to a study of PD-L1 blockade in urothelial cancer. Study background: Blood analysis was done at 3 weeks (second dose) and 6 weeks after treatment began. Blood samples had a median of around 150,000 T cells. Study-level results: Below-median pretreatment blood TCR clonality predicted better survival.

Every PCR was spiked with synthetic TCR analog templates. Data came from immunoSEQ multiplex PCR; TCRdb stores just in-frame clones and leaves some out. The sample consists of about 36,000 clones, approximately 84% of them appearing once. This TCR was sampled from a man aged 40-50 years with urothelial cancer. The V and J genes are TRBV27 and TRBJ2-5, with 11 bases that match TRBD2. The source material was PBMCs, sampled around atezolizumab (anti-PD-L1) treatment. CDR3: CASRGLAGGQETQYF. The DNA of the CDR3 is TGTGCCAGCAGGGGGCTAGCGGGAGGCCAAGAGACCCAGTACTTC.